A single TCR beta chain is shown here with its context. A junction end diverges from the germline sequence, so it may reflect a read error. The sample originates from a study of T cells in Graves' hyperthyroidism and ophthalmopathy. As for the study in general: Before any treatment, at initial diagnosis, peripheral blood was collected.

CDR1 is GTSNPN and CDR2 is SVGIG in the germline V gene (reference sequence). The CDR3 consists of 15 residues. There were TCR beta CDR3 regions amplified from RNA transcripts. HTBI primers were employed in a first-round RT-PCR of the TCR CDR3. TCRdb redid the calling of the multiplex PCR reads with MiXCR, one entry per CDR3 protein. The sample holds hundreds of thousands of distinct CDR3 sequences, 15% to 19% seen once. Sample: blood. V usage is TRBV30 and J usage is TRBJ2-7; D remains ambiguous. The sequence was obtained from a woman aged 18-29 years with Graves' hyperthyroidism. Written as DNA, the CDR3 is TGTGCCCGGAGTGAATCACACGCGTCCCTCTACGAGCAGTACTTC. Translation: CARSESHASLYEQYF.